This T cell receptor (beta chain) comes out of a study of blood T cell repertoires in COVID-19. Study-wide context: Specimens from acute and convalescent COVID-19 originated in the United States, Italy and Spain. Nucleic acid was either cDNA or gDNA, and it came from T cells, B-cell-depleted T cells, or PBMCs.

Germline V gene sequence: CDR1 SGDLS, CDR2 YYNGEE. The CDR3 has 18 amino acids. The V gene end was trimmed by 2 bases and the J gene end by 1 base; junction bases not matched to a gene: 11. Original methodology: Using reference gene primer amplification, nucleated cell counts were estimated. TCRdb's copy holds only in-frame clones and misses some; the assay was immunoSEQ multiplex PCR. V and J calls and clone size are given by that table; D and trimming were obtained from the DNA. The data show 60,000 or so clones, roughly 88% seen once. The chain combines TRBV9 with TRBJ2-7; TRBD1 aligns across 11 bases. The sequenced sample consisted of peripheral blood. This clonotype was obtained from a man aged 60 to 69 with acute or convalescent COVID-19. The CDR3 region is CASSVGTGGVGWSYEQYF. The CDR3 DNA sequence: TGTGCCAGCAGCGTCGGGACAGGGGGTGTCGGCTGGTCCTACGAGCAGTACTTC. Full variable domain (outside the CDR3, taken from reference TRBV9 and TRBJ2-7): DSGVTQTPKHLITATGQRVTLRCSPRSGDLSVYWYQQSLDQGLQFLIQYYNGEERAKGNILERFSAQQFPDLHSELNLSSLELGDSALYFCASSVGTGGVGWSYEQYFGPGTRLTVT.